What follows are 21 T cell receptor beta chains derived from one specimen sequenced in a study of siplizumab effects on memory and regulatory T cells. Sequencing was performed with immunoSEQ multiplex PCR; in TCRdb, only in-frame clones are kept and a portion is missing. The sample has some 65,000 clones, about 87% seen once. The sample consisted of Tregs sorted from blood. The receptors derive from a human donor in good health.

V gene TRBV7-3 combines with J gene TRBJ2-1; 8 bases are shared with TRBD1. Germline loops: CDR1 SGHTA, CDR2 FQGTGA. V was clipped by 1 base and J by 7 bases; unmatched bases: 9. This CDR3 is built from 16 residues. In DNA form, the CDR3 reads TGTGCCAGCAGCTTAATCGGGACAGGCCATATTAATGAGCAGTTCTTC. It specifies CASSLIGTGHINEQFF.

V and J are TRBV27 and TRBJ2-3, with TRBD2 identical over 7 bases. This CDR3 region has 15 residues. Trimming cost V 6 bases and J 5 bases; bases outside gene matches: 11. Germline-derived CDR1 and CDR2 are MNHEY and SMNVEV (reference sequence). As DNA, the CDR3 is TGTGCCAGCAGCCTCTTTGGCGGGAGAAGAGATACGCAGTATTTT. Encoded protein: CASSLFGGRRDTQYF.

V and J are TRBV4-2 and TRBJ1-3; unclear D gene. Germline V lookup: CDR1 LGHNA, CDR2 YNFKEQ. The CDR3 totals 15 residues. Trimming removed 0 bases from V and 7 bases from J, with 13 bases in between. The CDR3 reads CASSQDQGFFNTIYF. The CDR3 coding sequence is TGTGCCAGCAGCCAAGATCAAGGGTTTTTTAACACCATATATTTT.

V and J are TRBV28 and TRBJ2-1, with D possibly called TRBD1 or TRBD2 (5 bases each). The CDR3 totals 16 residues. Trimming shortened V by 2 bases and J by 2 bases, and 13 bases separated the two germline ends. Looked up from germline, CDR1 is MDHEN and CDR2 is SYDVKM. CDR3 region: CASSLAARGTYNEQFF. The CDR3 DNA follows: TGTGCCAGCAGTTTAGCAGCGAGGGGTACCTACAATGAGCAGTTCTTC.

The DNA of the CDR3 is TGTGCCAGCAGCTTCCGCCTAGTGGCGGGGACCTACGAGCAGTACTTC. Translated, it gives CASSFRLVAGTYEQYF. The rearrangement uses TRBV9 and TRBJ2-7, with a weak D call TRBD2 (6 bases). This CDR3 region has 16 residues. Between the trimmed V and J ends, which lost 4 bases and 2 bases, there was a span of 19 bases. CDR1 and CDR2 from the germline V gene are SGDLS and YYNGEE.

The chain couples TRBV5-5 to TRBJ2-5; unclear D gene. The CDR3 length is 12 residues. Looked up from germline, CDR1 is SGHKS and CDR2 is YYEKEE (reference sequence). With 5 bases removed from V and 1 base from J, the gap between germline ends came to 6 bases. The CDR3 loop is CASSWAQETQYF. The CDR3 nucleotides are TGTGCCAGCAGTTGGGCCCAAGAGACCCAGTACTTC.

The gene calls are TRBV5-4 and TRBJ2-1; tentative D call: TRBD2 (6 bases). The CDR3 contains 15 residues. The V end was cut by 1 base, the J end by 4 bases, with 12 bases between. Germline CDR1 reads SGHNT; CDR2 reads YYREEE (reference sequence). CDR3 loop: CASSLPGSFYNEQFF. CDR3 bases: TGTGCCAGCAGCTTGCCCGGGAGCTTTTACAATGAGCAGTTCTTC.

This chain connects TRBV19 to TRBJ1-1; a weak D match, TRBD1 (5 bases). CDR3 length equals 12 residues. Germline assignment: CDR1 LNHDA and CDR2 SQIVND (reference sequence). Trimming removed 5 bases from V and 5 bases from J, with 9 bases in between. The CDR3 region is CASSSGLTEAFF. The CDR3 DNA is TGTGCCAGTAGTTCAGGGTTGACTGAAGCTTTCTTT. The whole variable domain, filled in from reference TRBV19 and TRBJ1-1, reads DGGITQSPKYLFRKEGQNVTLSCEQNLNHDAMYWYRQDPGQGLRLIYYSQIVNDFQKGDIAEGYSVSREKKESFPLTVTSAQKNPTAFYLCASSSGLTEAFFGQGTRLTVV.

This clone was detected once. The chain couples TRBV6-6 to TRBJ2-3; 7 positions match TRBD2. Trimming removed 8 bases from V and 1 base from J; junction bases left unmatched: 9. The CDR3 extends over 15 amino acids. Germline-derived CDR1 and CDR2 are MNHNY and SVGAGI (reference sequence). The CDR3 DNA follows: TGTGCCAGCCGTCCAGGCGGGAGCCGCACAGATACGCAGTATTTT. Protein product: CASRPGGSRTDTQYF.

Of note for this clone: One end of the junction does not line up with germline, which may come from a read error. The chain recombines TRBV6-6 with TRBJ2-7; D possibly uses TRBD1 or TRBD2 (6 bases each). Germline V gene sequence: CDR1 MNHNY, CDR2 SVGAGI (reference sequence). The CDR3 consists of 12 residues. CDR3 bases: TGTGCCAGCAGTTCCCGGGGGCAGGGGTTTAACTTC. It codes for CASSSRGQGFNF.

V usage is TRBV15 and J usage is TRBJ2-3; D possibly corresponds to TRBD1 (6 bases). The CDR3 has 12 residues. CDR1 is LNHNV and CDR2 is YYDKDF in the germline V gene (reference sequence). Trimming left V 7 bases short and J 4 bases short, with 9 bases between. As DNA, the CDR3 is TGTGCCACCAAGGGGGTCTCAGATACGCAGTATTTT. Amino acid sequence: CATKGVSDTQYF.

The chain has TRBV6-1 and TRBJ2-5, with D possibly being TRBD2 (5 bases). This CDR3 has 14 residues. V was pared by 8 bases and J by 2 bases, with 15 bases between. Germline V CDR1 and CDR2: MNHNS, SASEGT. The DNA for the CDR3 is TGTGCCAGCTCCGCCCTACGGACTCAAGAGACCCAGTACTTC. It specifies CASSALRTQETQYF.

V is TRBV27 and J is TRBJ2-1, with 11 nucleotides matching TRBD1. The CDR3 sequence is 16 residues long. Germline CDR1 MNHEY, CDR2 SMNVEV (reference sequence). With V trimmed by 6 bases and J by 12 bases, 16 bases remained unmatched. In nucleotides, the CDR3 is TGTGCCAGCAGACCTCCGGGGACAGGGGGACTACACGGGCAGTTCTTC. This sequence encodes CASRPPGTGGLHGQFF.

This sequence joins TRBV28 and TRBJ1-2; 12 bases map to TRBD1. The CDR3 is 15 amino acids. V shed 5 bases, J shed 11 bases, and the junction held 12 bases outside the gene matches. Germline V gene sequence: CDR1 MDHEN, CDR2 SYDVKM. For the CDR3, the DNA is TGTGCCAGCAGTGACGGGACAGGGGGCTTGCAGATTTACACCTTC. Encoded protein: CASSDGTGGLQIYTF.

The rearrangement links TRBV5-1 to TRBJ1-1, with 8 bases aligning to TRBD1. The J segment lost 2 bases and the V segment lost 3 bases, leaving 3 bases of the junction unmatched. CDR3 length: 14 amino acids. Germline loops: CDR1 SGHRS, CDR2 YFSETQ. CDR3 sequence reads: CASSWDRINTEAFF. In DNA form, the CDR3 reads TGCGCCAGCAGCTGGGACAGGATAAACACTGAAGCTTTCTTT. The whole variable domain, remainder taken from reference TRBV5-1 and TRBJ1-1, is KAGVTQTPRYLIKTRGQQVTLSCSPISGHRSVSWYQQTPGQGLQFLFEYFSETQRNKGNFPGRFSGRQFSNSRSEMNVSTLELGDSALYLCASSWDRINTEAFFGQGTRLTVV.

Remarks on this clone: Germline and junction disagree at one end, which may indicate a read error. The chain recombines TRBV6-1 with TRBJ1-4; D is uncertain. The CDR3 consists of 15 residues. Germline V gene sequence: CDR1 MNHNS, CDR2 SASEGT. CDR3 sequence reads: CASTIRFFTNEKLFF. The CDR3 nucleotides are TGTGCGAGCACGATCCGGTTTTTTACTAATGAAAAACTGTTTTTT.

The rearrangement uses TRBV5-6 and TRBJ2-2, with D uncertain. The CDR3 is 15 residues long. Trimming left V 0 bases short and J 0 bases short, with 6 bases between. The germline gives CDR1 SGHDT, CDR2 YYEEEE. CDR3 in amino acids: CASSLALANTGELFF. The DNA for the CDR3 is TGTGCCAGCAGCTTGGCACTTGCGAACACCGGGGAGCTGTTTTTT.

V usage is TRBV4-1 and J usage is TRBJ2-3; 7 bases fit TRBD2. CDR3 length equals 14 residues. Germline V gives CDR1 MGHRA, CDR2 YSYEKL. V lost 4 bases and J lost 1; bases outside the gene matches: 2. The CDR3 DNA reads as TGCGCCAGCAGCCCTAGCGGCCGCACAGATACGCAGTATTTT. Translation: CASSPSGRTDTQYF.

This chain uses TRBV7-9 with TRBJ2-6; 11 bases map to TRBD1. The CDR3 is made up of 19 amino acids. J lost 2 bases, V lost 0 bases, and 6 bases had no gene match. Germline-derived CDR1 and CDR2 are SEHNR and FQNEAQ (reference sequence). CDR3 residues: CASSLALGQGAPGANVLTF. For the CDR3, the DNA is TGTGCCAGCAGCTTAGCGCTTGGACAGGGGGCGCCTGGGGCCAACGTCCTGACTTTC.

The chain joins TRBV19 to TRBJ1-1, with 8 bases aligning to TRBD1. The germline V gene encodes CDR1 LNHDA and CDR2 SQIVND (reference sequence). The CDR3 is made up of 16 amino acids. V trimming: 3 bases; J trimming: 3 bases; junction bases outside the gene matches: 9. CDR3 bases: TGTGCCAGTAGTATCCCCAAGACAGGGGAGGACACTGAAGCTTTCTTT. This sequence encodes CASSIPKTGEDTEAFF.

The chain carries TRBV11-3 and TRBJ2-6; no clear D. Trimming removed 5 bases at V and 0 bases at J, with 11 bases between. From germline, CDR1 is SGHNT and CDR2 YENEEA. The CDR3 runs 16 residues. The CDR3 loop is CASSPESVSGANVLTF. The CDR3 coding sequence is TGTGCCAGCAGCCCTGAATCAGTCTCTGGGGCCAACGTCCTGACTTTC.